This TCR beta chain comes out of a study of blood T cell repertoires in COVID-19. The wider study: T cells, B-cell-depleted T cells, or PBMCs supplied cDNA or gDNA.

This clone was detected a few times. Per germline, CDR1 SQVTM and CDR2 ANQGSEA. Germline trimming cut 2 bases from V and 4 bases from J; bases unmatched to any gene: 7. This CDR3 has 15 residues. Source study methods: Amplification with reference gene primers provided the estimates of nucleated cell counts. Generated by immunoSEQ multiplex PCR, the TCRdb table keeps only in-frame clones and is missing some. V and J calls and clone size are those listed in that table; D and trimming were worked out from the DNA. The data hold about 290,000 clones, with approximately 90% observed a single time. Input material: peripheral blood. This sequence was found in a man in his forties with acute or convalescent COVID-19. V usage is TRBV29-1 and J usage is TRBJ1-2; 10 nucleotides align to TRBD1. The DNA for the CDR3 is TGCAGCGTTGAATGGACCGGGACAGGGGTCTATGGCTACACCTTC. Its translation: CSVEWTGTGVYGYTF.